This T cell receptor beta chain was recovered during a study of cytomegalovirus exposure and HLA in healthy donors. PCR employed 60 Vbeta and 13 Jbeta primers. The method was immunoSEQ multiplex PCR; TCRdb's version includes in-frame clones alone and lacks a portion of them. The sample lists about 180,000 clones, roughly 88% occurring once. The CDR3 sequence is 15 residues long. The V and J ends lost 3 bases and 2 bases respectively, with 14 bases between them. Germline CDR1 reads SNHLY; CDR2 reads FYNNEI. Sample: PBMCs. This chain uses TRBV2 with TRBJ2-7; tentative D call: TRBD1 (6 bases). This clonotype originated in a girl aged 2-10 years in good health and CMV-seropositive. In DNA form, the CDR3 reads TGTGCCAGCAGTGACCCGGACAGCTCAACCTACGAGCAGTACTTC. The encoded protein is CASSDPDSSTYEQYF.